This TCR beta chain was sequenced for a study of T cell repertoires in cytomegalovirus infection (dated by TCRdb to the late 2010s). Notes on the research overall: Donor HLA type was relevant to the analysis, because carriage of CMV infection together with the matching HLA type was indicated by public TCR beta signatures.

Beyond this particular receptor, the publication reports: In both this cohort and an independent roughly 350-donor cohort, the cumulative frequency of public TCR beta family members distinguished carriers of CMV infection plus the relevant HLA type. The ex vivo response was dominated by HLA-C-restricted CMV-specific TCR beta clonotypes, which also provided the single most frequent clonotype in two of eight donors.

The run used an Illumina HiSeq 1500. TCRdb took the public reads, trimmed them with fastp at Q25, ran MiXCR for clone calling and kept in-frame beta chains. Identical CDR3 proteins give one entry, which carries the most common genes and DNA. Present in this sample are more than 650,000 distinct CDR3 sequences, approximately 34% of which were seen just once. The ten biggest clones cover about 2.8% of the sample. Inclusive of the bounding cysteine and phenylalanine, the CDR3 is 16 residues long. Solely the CDR3 DNA is kept, with 48 bases framed from the first base. The junction shows trimming of 1 base on V and 0 bases on J, plus 10 bases between the germline ends. Looking up the germline V gene yields CDR1 SGHRS and CDR2 YFSETQ. Ten or more counts support this clonotype. Its antigen is still unknown. The record has no base qualities; no much larger clone is one base away.

The sequence was obtained from a human donor in good health (CMV status not recorded). Some clones in this sample may be carry-over from other donors' samples. The chain is encoded by TRBV5-1 joined to TRBJ2-2; the D segment cannot be called with confidence. Sequenced material: PBMCs. The CDR3 corresponds to CASSLIGGPNTGELFF. The bases are TGCGCCAGCAGCTTGATCGGTGGGCCGAACACCGGGGAGCTGTTTTTT.